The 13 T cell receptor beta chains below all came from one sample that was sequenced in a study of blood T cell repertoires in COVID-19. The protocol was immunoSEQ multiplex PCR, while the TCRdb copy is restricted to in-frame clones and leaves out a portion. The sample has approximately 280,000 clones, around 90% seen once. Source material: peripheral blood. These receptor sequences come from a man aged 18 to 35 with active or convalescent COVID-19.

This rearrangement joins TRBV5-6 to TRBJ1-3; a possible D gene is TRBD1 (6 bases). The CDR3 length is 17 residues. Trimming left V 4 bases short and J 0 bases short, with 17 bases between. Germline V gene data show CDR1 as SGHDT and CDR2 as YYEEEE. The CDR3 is CASSPAGARFSGNTIYF. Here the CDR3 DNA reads TGTGCCAGCAGCCCCGCGGGGGCGCGATTCTCTGGAAACACCATATATTTT.

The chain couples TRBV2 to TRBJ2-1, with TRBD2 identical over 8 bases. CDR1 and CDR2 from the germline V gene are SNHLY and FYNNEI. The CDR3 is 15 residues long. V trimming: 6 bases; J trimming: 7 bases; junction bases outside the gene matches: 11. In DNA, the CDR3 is TGTGCCAGCAGCATCGGGGGGGCTCTCGAAAATGAGCAGTTCTTC. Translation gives CASSIGGALENEQFF.

CDR3 amino acids: CASSLTYRATDTQYF. The CDR3 DNA reads as TGTGCCAGCAGCCTGACGTACAGGGCTACAGATACGCAGTATTTT. The chain has TRBV11-2 and TRBJ2-3; TRBD1 might be the D (6 bases). CDR1 is SGHAT, CDR2 FQNNGV, per germline. The ends were cut back, 5 bases at V and 3 bases at J, with 15 bases in the middle. The CDR3 covers 15 residues.

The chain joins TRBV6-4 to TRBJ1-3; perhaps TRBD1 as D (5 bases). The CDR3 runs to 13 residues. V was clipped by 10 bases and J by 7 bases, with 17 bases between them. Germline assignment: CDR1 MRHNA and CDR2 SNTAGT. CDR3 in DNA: TGTGCCACCCGGGAGGGCAAGGGGAACACCATATATTTT. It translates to CATREGKGNTIYF.

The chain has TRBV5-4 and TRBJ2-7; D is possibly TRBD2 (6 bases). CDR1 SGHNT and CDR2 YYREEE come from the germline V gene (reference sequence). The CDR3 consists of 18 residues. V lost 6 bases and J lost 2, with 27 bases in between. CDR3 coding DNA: TGTGCCAGCACCATTGGAGGAGGGTGGGTCCCCTCAACCTACGAGCAGTACTTC. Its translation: CASTIGGGWVPSTYEQYF.

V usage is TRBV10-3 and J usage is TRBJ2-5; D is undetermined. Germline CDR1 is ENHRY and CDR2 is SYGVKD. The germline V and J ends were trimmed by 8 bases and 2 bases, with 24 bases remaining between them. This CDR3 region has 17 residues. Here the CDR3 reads CAIRNPYGGKDQETQYF. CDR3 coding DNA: TGTGCCATCCGCAACCCTTACGGCGGTAAGGATCAAGAGACCCAGTACTTC.

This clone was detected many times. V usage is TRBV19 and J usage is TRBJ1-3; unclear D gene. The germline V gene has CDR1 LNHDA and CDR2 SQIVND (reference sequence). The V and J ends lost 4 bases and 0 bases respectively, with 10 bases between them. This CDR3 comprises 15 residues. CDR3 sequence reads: CASSTLQISGNTIYF. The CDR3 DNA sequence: TGTGCCAGTAGTACCCTCCAGATCTCTGGAAACACCATATATTTT.

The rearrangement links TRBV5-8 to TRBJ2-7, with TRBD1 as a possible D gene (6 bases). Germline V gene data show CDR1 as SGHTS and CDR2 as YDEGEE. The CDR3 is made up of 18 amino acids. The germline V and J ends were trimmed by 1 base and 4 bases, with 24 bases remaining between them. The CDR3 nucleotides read TGTGCCAGCAGCTTGTTTGGGGTGATCGGCAGGGGTGTTTACGAGCAGTACTTC. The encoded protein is CASSLFGVIGRGVYEQYF.

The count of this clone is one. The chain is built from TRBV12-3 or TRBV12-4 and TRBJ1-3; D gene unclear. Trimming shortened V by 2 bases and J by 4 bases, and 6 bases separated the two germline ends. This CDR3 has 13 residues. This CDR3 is CASSLISGNTIYF. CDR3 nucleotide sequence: TGTGCCAGCAGTTTAATATCGGGAAACACCATATATTTT.

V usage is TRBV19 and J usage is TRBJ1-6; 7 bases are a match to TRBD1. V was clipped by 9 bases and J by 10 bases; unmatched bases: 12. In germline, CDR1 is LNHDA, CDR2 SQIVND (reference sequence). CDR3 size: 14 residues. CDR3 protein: CASKRDRVNSPLHF. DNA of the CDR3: TGTGCCAGCAAAAGAGACAGGGTCAACTCACCCCTCCACTTT.

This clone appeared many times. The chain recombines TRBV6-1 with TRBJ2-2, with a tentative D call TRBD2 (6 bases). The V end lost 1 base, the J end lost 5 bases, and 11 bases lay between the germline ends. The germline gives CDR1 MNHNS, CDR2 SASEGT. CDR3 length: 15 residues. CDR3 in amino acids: CASSEGAGTTGELFF. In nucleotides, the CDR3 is TGTGCCAGCAGTGAAGGGGCAGGGACTACCGGGGAGCTGTTTTTT.

The CDR3 nucleotides are TGTGCCGTAGGGGACTCCTCCTACAATGAGCAGTTCTTC. The encoded protein is CAVGDSSYNEQFF. This chain connects TRBV11-2 to TRBJ2-1; TRBD2 might be the D (6 bases). Germline lookup yields CDR1 SGHAT and CDR2 FQNNGV. This CDR3 region has 13 residues. Trimming removed 11 bases from V and 0 bases from J, with 11 bases in between. Based on the CDR3 plus reference TRBV11-2 and TRBJ2-1, the full variable domain is EAGVAQSPRYKIIEKRQSVAFWCNPISGHATLYWYQQILGQGPKLLIQFQNNGVVDDSQLPKDRFSAERLKGVDSTLKIQPAKLEDSAVYLCAVGDSSYNEQFFGPGTRLTVL.

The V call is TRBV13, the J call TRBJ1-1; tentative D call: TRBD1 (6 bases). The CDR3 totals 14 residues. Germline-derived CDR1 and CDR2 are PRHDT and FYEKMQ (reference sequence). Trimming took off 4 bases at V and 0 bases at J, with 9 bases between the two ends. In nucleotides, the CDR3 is TGTGCCAGCAGCTCACAGGGTATGAACACTGAAGCTTTCTTT. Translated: CASSSQGMNTEAFF.